The next 25 T cell receptor beta chains were all read from a single sample in a study of Ad26.COV2.S vaccination and SARS-CoV-2 variants. The treatment denotes: approximately 18 received Ad26.COV2.S at low or high dose, single or two shots; 5 received placebo; per-sample allocation not given. Vaccine and placebo recipients were sampled on day 63 after the first injection. Clones were sequenced by immunoSEQ multiplex PCR, and TCRdb holds only the in-frame ones, with some missing. The data contain 350,000 to 400,000 clones, roughly nine tenths of them singletons. The sequencing used peripheral blood, collected in a trial of Ad26.COV2.S vaccine versus placebo. The receptors here all came from a person between 18 and 60 years old who received the Ad26.COV2.S COVID-19 vaccine or a placebo.

The sample holds one count of this clone. The V and J genes are TRBV19 and TRBJ2-7; 8 bases are a match to TRBD1. V shed 2 bases, J shed 2 bases, and the junction held 8 bases outside the gene matches. Germline V gives CDR1 LNHDA, CDR2 SQIVND (reference sequence). The CDR3 has 16 amino acids. The CDR3 bases are TGTGCCAGTAGTATATACGGAGGACAGGGTACCTACGAGCAGTACTTC. Encoded protein: CASSIYGGQGTYEQYF.

J is TRBJ2-3 and V is TRBV19; D may be TRBD2 (5 bases). Germline CDR1 is LNHDA and CDR2 is SQIVND (reference sequence). V dropped 3 bases and J dropped 2 bases, with 9 bases sitting between them. This CDR3 spans 14 amino acids. CDR3 DNA: TGTGCCAGTAGTATGGGCGGGTACACAGATACGCAGTATTTT. It encodes CASSMGGYTDTQYF.

The gene calls are TRBV5-6 and TRBJ2-7; 9 bases fit TRBD1. The CDR3 extends over 14 amino acids. From germline, CDR1 is SGHDT and CDR2 YYEEEE. V was pared by 4 bases and J by 5 bases, with 7 bases of the junction left unmatched. The CDR3 DNA reads TGTGCCAGCAGCGTGGGACAGGGTGGGCACGAGCAGTACTTC. Its translation is CASSVGQGGHEQYF.

The J gene is TRBJ1-1, the V gene TRBV3-1 (or the pseudogene TRBV3-2), with 7 bases matching TRBD1. This CDR3 region has 14 residues. V lost 4 bases to trimming and J lost 6 bases; unmatched junction nucleotides: 8. From germline, CDR1 is LGHDT and CDR2 YNNKEL (reference sequence). CDR3 DNA sequence: TGTGCCAGCAGCCTCTCAGACAGGGCCCCTGAAGCTTTCTTT. This encodes CASSLSDRAPEAFF.

This chain uses TRBV7-9 with TRBJ2-3; 7 bases are a match to TRBD2. V shed 6 bases, J shed 0 bases, and the junction held 3 bases outside the gene matches. CDR1 and CDR2 from the germline V gene are SEHNR and FQNEAQ (reference sequence). This CDR3 has 14 residues. The CDR3 nucleotides are TGTGCCAGCAGTTTTAGCGGGAGCACAGATACGCAGTATTTT. Protein sequence: CASSFSGSTDTQYF.

This chain joins TRBV5-5 and TRBJ2-7; D may be TRBD1 (6 bases). In germline, CDR1 is SGHKS, CDR2 YYEKEE (reference sequence). V lost 2 bases and J 7 bases, leaving 13 bases between the germline ends. This CDR3 comprises 13 residues. The CDR3, as DNA: TGTGCCAGCAGCTTTTCCAGGGGCGAGGAGCAGTACTTC. This gives the protein CASSFSRGEEQYF.

This chain joins TRBV5-1 and TRBJ2-7, with TRBD2 as a possible D gene (5 bases). Trimming stripped 5 bases from V and 4 bases from J, with 16 bases between. Germline assignment: CDR1 SGHRS and CDR2 YFSETQ. The CDR3 is 14 residues long. CDR3 nucleotide sequence: TGCGCCAGCAGGCCACTTCGGCCGGGATACGAGCAGTACTTC. Translation gives CASRPLRPGYEQYF. Filled out from reference TRBV5-1 and TRBJ2-7, the complete variable domain reads KAGVTQTPRYLIKTRGQQVTLSCSPISGHRSVSWYQQTPGQGLQFLFEYFSETQRNKGNFPGRFSGRQFSNSRSEMNVSTLELGDSALYLCASRPLRPGYEQYFGPGTRLTVT.

The V call is TRBV5-4, the J call TRBJ1-1; TRBD1 agrees at 7 bases. The CDR3 is made up of 15 amino acids. Germline trimming cut 4 bases from V and 5 bases from J; bases unmatched to any gene: 11. In germline, CDR1 is SGHNT, CDR2 YYREEE (reference sequence). CDR3 in DNA: TGTGCCAGCAGCCTGGGTGCGAAGGGGGCAACTGAAGCTTTCTTT. Amino acids: CASSLGAKGATEAFF. The variable domain in full, with the rest retrieved from reference TRBV5-4 and TRBJ1-1, is ETGVTQSPTHLIKTRGQQVTLRCSSQSGHNTVSWYQQALGQGPQFIFQYYREEENGRGNFPPRFSGLQFPNYSSELNVNALELDDSALYLCASSLGAKGATEAFFGQGTRLTVV.

The chain joins TRBV5-1 to TRBJ1-2; the D gene is possibly TRBD1 (5 bases). Trimming pared 3 bases from V and 4 bases from J, leaving 16 bases between. Germline V gene sequence: CDR1 SGHRS, CDR2 YFSETQ. The CDR3 runs 15 residues. The CDR3 nucleotides are TGCGCCAGCAGCTGGGGGGGTGCACAGGTCTATGGCTACACCTTC. Amino acid sequence: CASSWGGAQVYGYTF. The whole variable domain, remainder taken from reference TRBV5-1 and TRBJ1-2, is KAGVTQTPRYLIKTRGQQVTLSCSPISGHRSVSWYQQTPGQGLQFLFEYFSETQRNKGNFPGRFSGRQFSNSRSEMNVSTLELGDSALYLCASSWGGAQVYGYTFGSGTRLTVV.

This sequence joins TRBV5-1 and TRBJ2-4; D unclear. CDR3 size: 16 residues. V was pared by 2 bases and J by 2 bases, with 14 bases between. Germline V gene sequence: CDR1 SGHRS, CDR2 YFSETQ. The CDR3 DNA sequence: TGCGCCAGCAGCTTCGCCCTGGGGATAACCAAAAACATTCAGTACTTC. Protein product: CASSFALGITKNIQYF.

The chain couples TRBV7-2 to TRBJ1-6; TRBD1 is a possible D gene (6 bases). CDR3 length: 16 amino acids. Deletions cut 1 base from V and 7 bases from J, with 14 bases between. Germline CDR1 and CDR2: SGHTA and FQGNSA. In DNA, the CDR3 is TGTGCCAGCAGCTTAGTAGCAGGGGCGGGCAATTCACCCCTCCACTTT. It translates to CASSLVAGAGNSPLHF.

V usage is TRBV6-6 and J usage is TRBJ2-1, with D possibly being TRBD1 or TRBD2 (5 bases each). Germline values: CDR1 MNHNY, CDR2 SVGAGI (reference sequence). Trimming took 5 bases from V and 0 from J, leaving 8 bases between them. The CDR3 loop spans 14 amino acids. The CDR3 sequence: CASSAGTSYNEQFF. CDR3 coding DNA: TGTGCCAGCAGTGCCGGGACCTCCTACAATGAGCAGTTCTTC.

The chain employs TRBV11-2 and TRBJ2-7; D possibly corresponds to TRBD1 (6 bases). The CDR3 sequence is 15 residues long. V was trimmed by 1 base and J by 0 bases, leaving 10 bases between them. Per the germline V gene, CDR1 is SGHAT and CDR2 is FQNNGV. CDR3 bases: TGTGCCAGCAGCTTAGTACAGGGCAACTCCTACGAGCAGTACTTC. Its protein is CASSLVQGNSYEQYF.

This clone was observed a single time. The chain has TRBV7-2 and TRBJ1-2; D is undetermined. Germline V CDR1 and CDR2: SGHTA, FQGNSA. Trimming took off 5 bases at V and 9 bases at J, with 10 bases between the two ends. This CDR3 spans 11 amino acids. The CDR3 protein is CASSPLVSYTF. Here the CDR3 DNA reads TGTGCCAGCAGCCCCCTTGTTAGCTACACCTTC.

This chain joins TRBV5-1 and TRBJ1-4, with D perhaps matching TRBD1 (5 bases). In germline, CDR1 is SGHRS, CDR2 YFSETQ. V dropped 0 bases and J dropped 2 bases, with 23 bases sitting between them. CDR3 length: 20 residues. CDR3 residues: CASSLGFPGPGEKTNEKLFF. The CDR3 DNA follows: TGCGCCAGCAGCTTGGGGTTCCCGGGTCCGGGGGAGAAGACTAATGAAAAACTGTTTTTT.

The V and J genes are TRBV5-5 and TRBJ2-5, with D possibly matching TRBD2 (7 bases). Looked up from germline, CDR1 is SGHKS and CDR2 is YYEKEE (reference sequence). The CDR3 spans 14 residues. V lost 1 base and J 5 bases, leaving 12 bases between the germline ends. This CDR3 is CASSLRGALETQYF. The CDR3 DNA reads as TGTGCCAGCAGCTTGCGGGGGGCCTTGGAGACCCAGTACTTC.

The chain employs TRBV27 and TRBJ2-5; D call uncertain. Germline CDR1 is MNHEY and CDR2 is SMNVEV (reference sequence). The V end was cut by 8 bases, the J end by 5 bases, with 18 bases between. The CDR3 is 14 amino acids. The CDR3 reads CASSGARRMETQYF. The CDR3 nucleotides are TGTGCCAGCTCCGGAGCTAGGCGTATGGAGACCCAGTACTTC.

The chain joins TRBV2 to TRBJ2-5; 9 bases are a match to TRBD1. The CDR3 is 14 residues long. Looked up from germline, CDR1 is SNHLY and CDR2 is FYNNEI. Germline trimming cut 6 bases from V and 5 bases from J; bases unmatched to any gene: 7. CDR3 protein: CASRVDRGEETQYF. In DNA, the CDR3 is TGTGCCAGCAGGGTGGACAGGGGCGAGGAGACCCAGTACTTC. Full variable domain (rest looked up from reference TRBV2 and TRBJ2-5): EPEVTQTPSHQVTQMGQEVILRCVPISNHLYFYWYRQILGQKVEFLVSFYNNEISEKSEIFDDQFSVERPDGSNFTLKIRSTKLEDSAMYFCASRVDRGEETQYFGPGTRLLVL.

DNA for the CDR3: TGTGCCAGCAGCCGACCGAACACCGGGGAGCTGTTTTTT. It encodes CASSRPNTGELFF. This chain links TRBV3-1 (or the pseudogene TRBV3-2) with TRBJ2-2, with unresolved D. Germline V gene sequence: CDR1 LGHDT, CDR2 YNNKEL (reference sequence). The CDR3 runs 13 residues. V was cut by 4 bases and J by 0 bases, with 3 bases left in between.

The chain couples TRBV6-5 to TRBJ1-1, with D possibly TRBD1 on 6 matching bases. The length of the CDR3 is 15 residues. Germline CDR1 is MNHEY and CDR2 is SVGAGI. Trimming removed 2 bases from V and 7 bases from J, with 17 bases in between. Written as DNA, the CDR3 is TGTGCCAGCAGTTACCTACAGGGAGGGGTTATTGAAGCTTTCTTT. Its translation: CASSYLQGGVIEAFF.

This clone was seen more than once but under ten times. The gene calls are TRBV5-1 and TRBJ1-4; TRBD1 might be the D (6 bases). The V and J ends lost 4 bases and 4 bases respectively, with 17 bases between them. Germline CDR1 and CDR2: SGHRS and YFSETQ. The CDR3 spans 16 residues. CDR3 DNA: TGCGCCAGCAGCCTCTCACCGACAGGAGTTAATGAAAAACTGTTTTTT. Its protein product is CASSLSPTGVNEKLFF.

This clone occurred once. The chain uses TRBV16 and TRBJ1-5, with 9 bases aligning to TRBD1. The CDR3 sequence is 19 residues long. The V gene's germline CDR1 is KGHSY and CDR2 FQNENV. V lost 2 bases, J lost 5 bases, and 16 bases stayed unmatched. CDR3 nucleotides: TGTGCCAGCAGCCAAATCGGGACAGGGTCCCAACAGGGGCATCAGCCCCAGCATTTT. Amino acids: CASSQIGTGSQQGHQPQHF.

The chain recombines TRBV27 with TRBJ1-1; 7 nucleotides match TRBD1. J was trimmed by 7 bases and V by 4 bases; bases with no gene match: 12. Germline CDR1 MNHEY, CDR2 SMNVEV (reference sequence). This CDR3 is 15 amino acids long. This chain's CDR3 is CASSSLLPGQLEAFF. CDR3 DNA sequence: TGTGCCAGCAGTTCCCTTCTCCCGGGACAGCTTGAAGCTTTCTTT.

The chain is built from TRBV12-5 and TRBJ2-7; D remains ambiguous. Germline CDR1 and CDR2: LGHNT and FRNRAP. Trimming shortened V by 6 bases and J by 4 bases, and 4 bases separated the two germline ends. The CDR3 spans 10 residues. CDR3 amino acids: CASGGYEQYF. The CDR3 DNA is TGTGCTAGTGGGGGATACGAGCAGTACTTC.

J is TRBJ2-1 and V is TRBV6-6; a weak D match, TRBD2 (6 bases). The CDR3 is made up of 15 amino acids. Trimming took 5 bases from V and 0 from J, leaving 11 bases between them. Germline CDR1 is MNHNY and CDR2 is SVGAGI (reference sequence). The CDR3 loop reads CASSPRGSSYNEQFF. CDR3 bases: TGTGCCAGCAGTCCTCGGGGGAGCTCCTACAATGAGCAGTTCTTC.